The source of this TCR beta chain is a study of spatial heterogeneity in lung cancer. This clonotype was counted many times. Its antigen is still unknown. Time point meaning: sample taken at primary tumor resection. A total of approximately 75 untreated early-stage non-small cell lung cancer patients served as donors. Whole RNA came from tumor, nontumor lung or frozen PBMC and was sequenced without being sorted. One entry per CDR3 protein results from TCRdb running MiXCR on the 5' RACE reads. The sample contains roughly 5,300 distinct CDR3 sequences, approximately 8.4% of which appear only once. CDR1 KGHSH and CDR2 LQKENI come from the germline V gene. V was cut by 4 bases and J by 2 bases, with 12 bases left in between. This CDR3 comprises 14 residues. Study observations and caveats: Of the expanded TCRs, ubiquitous and regional counts tracked the counts of ubiquitous and regional nonsynonymous mutations, respectively. Coverage of tumor T cells, by estimate, reached around 7% for alpha chains and about 12% for beta chains. Within tumors, counts of expanded alpha and beta TCRs tracked tumor mutation counts.

This sample comprised lung tumor tissue, obtained at surgery. This TCR was recovered from a female donor with early-stage non-small cell lung cancer. The gene calls are TRBV18 and TRBJ2-7, with D tentatively TRBD2 (5 bases). The CDR3 loop reads CASSRESGTYEQYF. Here the CDR3 DNA reads TGTGCCAGCTCACGAGAGTCGGGGACCTACGAGCAGTACTTC. The whole variable domain, filled in from reference TRBV18 and TRBJ2-7, reads NAGVMQNPRHLVRRRGQEARLRCSPMKGHSHVYWYRQLPEEGLKFMVYLQKENIIDESGMPKERFSAEFPKEGPSILRIQQVVRGDSAAYFCASSRESGTYEQYFGPGTRLTVT.